These 3 T cell receptor beta chains came from one sample sequenced in a study of vaccination effects on CD4 cells after COVID-19. Ahead of sequencing, the ViraFEST assay grew antigen-specific CD4+ T cells using viral peptide pools. A roughly ten-day culture period preceded the isolation of CD4+ T cells. No antigen has been assigned to these receptors. Measured with immunoSEQ multiplex PCR; TCRdb has only the in-frame clones, and not every one. The sample has 50,000 to 65,000 clones, around 81% seen once. Source: CD4+ T cells from PBMCs cultured with HCoV-229E spike peptides, taken before COVID-19 vaccination. The source is a human donor who received a COVID-19 vaccine.

V and J are TRBV11-1 and TRBJ1-2, with 9 bases fitting TRBD1. After removal of 2 bases from V and 5 bases from J, the junction contained 6 bases not matched to a gene. This CDR3 contains 15 residues. Germline CDR1 and CDR2: SGHAT and FQDESV (reference sequence). The CDR3 DNA follows: TGTGCCAGCAGCTTACGCCCCGGGACAGGGTATGGCTACACCTTC. Translated, it gives CASSLRPGTGYGYTF.

This clone was found a few times. J is TRBJ2-3 and V is TRBV5-1, with 10 bases aligning to TRBD1. Germline-derived CDR1 and CDR2 are SGHRS and YFSETQ. Trimming took 4 bases from V and 0 from J; bases not matched to a gene: 8. The CDR3 is 17 residues long. The CDR3 DNA follows: TGCGCCAGCAGCGTAGCCGCGGGACAGGGGAGCACAGATACGCAGTATTTT. Protein product: CASSVAAGQGSTDTQYF. Full variable domain (missing parts from reference TRBV5-1 and TRBJ2-3): KAGVTQTPRYLIKTRGQQVTLSCSPISGHRSVSWYQQTPGQGLQFLFEYFSETQRNKGNFPGRFSGRQFSNSRSEMNVSTLELGDSALYLCASSVAAGQGSTDTQYFGPGTRLTVL.

The V and J genes are TRBV10-1 and TRBJ2-1, with 7 bases aligning to TRBD2. The germline gives CDR1 WNHNN, CDR2 SYGVQD (reference sequence). With 10 bases clipped from V and 4 bases from J, the junction kept 13 bases outside the gene matches. CDR3 length equals 15 residues. For the CDR3, the DNA is TGCGCCATCAAACTGGTCAGCGGGGTTTACAATGAGCAGTTCTTC. It encodes CAIKLVSGVYNEQFF.